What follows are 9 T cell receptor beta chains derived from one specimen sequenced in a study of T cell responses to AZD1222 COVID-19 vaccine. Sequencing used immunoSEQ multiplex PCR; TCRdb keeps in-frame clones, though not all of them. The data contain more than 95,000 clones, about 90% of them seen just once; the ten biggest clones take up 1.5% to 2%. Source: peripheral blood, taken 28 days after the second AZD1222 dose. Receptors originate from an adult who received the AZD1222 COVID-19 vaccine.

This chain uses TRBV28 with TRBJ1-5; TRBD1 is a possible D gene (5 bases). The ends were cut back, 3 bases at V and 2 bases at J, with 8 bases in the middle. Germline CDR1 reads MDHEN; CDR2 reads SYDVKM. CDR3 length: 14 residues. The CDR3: CASSFQGGNQPQHF. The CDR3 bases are TGTGCCAGCAGTTTTCAGGGTGGCAATCAGCCCCAGCATTTT. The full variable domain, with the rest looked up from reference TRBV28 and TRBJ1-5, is DVKVTQSSRYLVKRTGEKVFLECVQDMDHENMFWYRQDPGLGLRLIYFSYDVKMKEKGDIPEGYSVSREKKERFSLILESASTNQTSMYLCASSFQGGNQPQHFGDGTRLSIL.

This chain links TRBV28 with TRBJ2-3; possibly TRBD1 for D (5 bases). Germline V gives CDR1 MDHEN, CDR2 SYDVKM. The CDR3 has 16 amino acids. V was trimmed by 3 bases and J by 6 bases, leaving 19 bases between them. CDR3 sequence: CASSFKGQGLKDTQYF. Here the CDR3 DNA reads TGTGCCAGCAGTTTTAAGGGTCAGGGCTTGAAGGATACGCAGTATTTT.

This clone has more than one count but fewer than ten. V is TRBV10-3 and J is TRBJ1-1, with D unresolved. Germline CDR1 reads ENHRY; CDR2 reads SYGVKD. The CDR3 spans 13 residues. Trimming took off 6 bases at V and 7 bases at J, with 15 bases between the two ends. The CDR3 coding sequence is TGTGCCATCAGAAGCGACGGGCCCCTTGAAGCTTTCTTT. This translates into CAIRSDGPLEAFF.

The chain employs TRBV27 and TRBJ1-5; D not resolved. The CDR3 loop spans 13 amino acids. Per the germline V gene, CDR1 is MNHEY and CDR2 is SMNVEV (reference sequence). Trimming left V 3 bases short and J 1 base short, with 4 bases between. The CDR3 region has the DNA TGTGCCAGCAGTTTTACGAGCAATCAGCCCCAGCATTTT. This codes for CASSFTSNQPQHF.

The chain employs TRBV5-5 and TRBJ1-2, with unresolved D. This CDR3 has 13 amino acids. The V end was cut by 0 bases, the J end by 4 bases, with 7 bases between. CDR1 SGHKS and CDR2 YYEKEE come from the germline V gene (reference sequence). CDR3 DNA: TGTGCCAGCAGCTTGGTCGGCACCTATGGCTACACCTTC. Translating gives CASSLVGTYGYTF.

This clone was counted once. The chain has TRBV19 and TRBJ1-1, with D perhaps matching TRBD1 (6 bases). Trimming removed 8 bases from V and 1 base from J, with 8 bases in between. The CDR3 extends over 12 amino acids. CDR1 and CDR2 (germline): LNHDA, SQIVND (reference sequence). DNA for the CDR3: TGTGCCAGTCGGACAGCGAACACTGAAGCTTTCTTT. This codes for CASRTANTEAFF. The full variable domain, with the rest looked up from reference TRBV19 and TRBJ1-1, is DGGITQSPKYLFRKEGQNVTLSCEQNLNHDAMYWYRQDPGQGLRLIYYSQIVNDFQKGDIAEGYSVSREKKESFPLTVTSAQKNPTAFYLCASRTANTEAFFGQGTRLTVV.

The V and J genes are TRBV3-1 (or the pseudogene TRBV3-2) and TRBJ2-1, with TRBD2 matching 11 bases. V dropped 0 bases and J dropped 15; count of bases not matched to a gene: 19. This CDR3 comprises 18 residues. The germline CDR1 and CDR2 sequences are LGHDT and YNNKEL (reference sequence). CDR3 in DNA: TGTGCCAGCAGCCAAGAAGGCATTAGGGCACTAGCGGGAGTTGATCGGTTCTTC. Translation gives CASSQEGIRALAGVDRFF.

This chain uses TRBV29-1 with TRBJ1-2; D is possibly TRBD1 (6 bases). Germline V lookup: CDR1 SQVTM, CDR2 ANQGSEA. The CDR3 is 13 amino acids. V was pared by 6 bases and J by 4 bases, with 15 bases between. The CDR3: CSVAGTPAYGYTF. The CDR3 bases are TGCAGCGTGGCCGGGACACCGGCCTATGGCTACACCTTC. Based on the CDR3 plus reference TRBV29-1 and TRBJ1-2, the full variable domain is SAVISQKPSRDICQRGTSLTIQCQVDSQVTMMFWYRQQPGQSLTLIATANQGSEATYESGFVIDKFPISRPNLTFSTLTVSNMSPEDSSIYLCSVAGTPAYGYTFGSGTRLTVV.

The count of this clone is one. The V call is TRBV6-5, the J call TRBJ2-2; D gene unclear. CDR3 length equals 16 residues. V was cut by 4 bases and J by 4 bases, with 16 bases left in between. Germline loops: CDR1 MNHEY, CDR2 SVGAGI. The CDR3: CASSSTPLSFTGELFF. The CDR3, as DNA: TGTGCCAGCAGTTCCACCCCCCTTAGCTTCACCGGGGAGCTGTTTTTT.